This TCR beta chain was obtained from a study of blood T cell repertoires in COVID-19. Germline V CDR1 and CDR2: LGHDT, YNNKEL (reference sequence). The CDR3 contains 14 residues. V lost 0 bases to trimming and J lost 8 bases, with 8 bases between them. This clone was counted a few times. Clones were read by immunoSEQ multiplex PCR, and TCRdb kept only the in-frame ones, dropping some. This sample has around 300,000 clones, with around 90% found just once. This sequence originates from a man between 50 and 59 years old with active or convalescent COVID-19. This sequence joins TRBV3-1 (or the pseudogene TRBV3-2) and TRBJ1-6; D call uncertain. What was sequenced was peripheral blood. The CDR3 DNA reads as TGTGCCAGCAGCCAAGACCGGGGTTATTCACCCCTCCACTTT. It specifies CASSQDRGYSPLHF.